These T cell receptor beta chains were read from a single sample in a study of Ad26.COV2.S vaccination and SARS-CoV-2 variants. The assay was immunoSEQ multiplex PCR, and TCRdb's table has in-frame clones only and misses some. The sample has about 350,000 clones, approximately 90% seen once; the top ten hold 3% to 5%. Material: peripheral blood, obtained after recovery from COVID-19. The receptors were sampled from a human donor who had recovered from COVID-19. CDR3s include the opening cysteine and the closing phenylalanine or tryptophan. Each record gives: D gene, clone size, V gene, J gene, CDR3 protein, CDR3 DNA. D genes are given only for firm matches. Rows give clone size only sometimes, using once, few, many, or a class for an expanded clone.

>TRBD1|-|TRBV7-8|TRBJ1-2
CASSRRIRDRYHYGYTF
TGTGCCAGCAGCCGAAGAATCCGGGACAGGTATCACTATGGCTACACCTTC
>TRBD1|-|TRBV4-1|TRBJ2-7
CASSHRTPGQGVYEQYF
TGCGCCAGCAGCCACCGAACCCCCGGACAGGGCGTTTACGAGCAGTACTTC
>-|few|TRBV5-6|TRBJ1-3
CASSSDSTTGNTIYF
TGTGCCAGCAGCTCGGACAGCACAACTGGAAACACCATATATTTT
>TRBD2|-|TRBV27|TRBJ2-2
CASSRKYSLAGGPGELFF
TGTGCCAGCAGTCGAAAGTACTCCCTAGCGGGGGGTCCCGGGGAGCTGTTTTTT
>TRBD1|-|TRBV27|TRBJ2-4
CASSPNDRDQAKNIQYF
TGTGCCAGCAGTCCGAACGACAGGGATCAAGCCAAAAACATTCAGTACTTC
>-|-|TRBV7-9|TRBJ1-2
CASTIPGAIYGYTF
TGTGCCAGCACCATCCCAGGGGCCATCTATGGCTACACCTTC
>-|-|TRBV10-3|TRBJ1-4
CATAPVTAVGEKLFF
TGTGCCACCGCGCCTGTGACAGCCGTGGGTGAAAAACTGTTTTTT
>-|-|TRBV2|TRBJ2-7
CASSPMTKFGREQYF
TGTGCCAGCAGCCCCATGACTAAATTTGGGCGCGAGCAGTACTTC
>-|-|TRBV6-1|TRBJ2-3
CASSGSRGTSLMDTQYF
TGTGCCAGCAGTGGGTCTCGGGGGACCTCCTTAATGGATACGCAGTATTTT
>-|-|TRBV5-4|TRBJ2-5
CASSLESLSVRVETQYF
TGTGCCAGCAGCTTGGAATCTTTGTCGGTGCGGGTGGAGACCCAGTACTTC
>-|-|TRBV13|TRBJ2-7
CASSTGSPYEQYF
TGTGCCAGCAGTACAGGGAGTCCCTACGAGCAGTACTTC
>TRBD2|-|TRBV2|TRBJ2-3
CASSRPLAGGTDTQYF
TGTGCCAGCAGCCGACCTCTAGCGGGGGGCACAGATACGCAGTATTTT
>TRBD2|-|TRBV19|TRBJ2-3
CASSIARTSGISTDTQYF
TGTGCCAGTAGTATCGCGAGGACTAGCGGCATTAGCACAGATACGCAGTATTTT
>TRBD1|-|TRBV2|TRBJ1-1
CASSEGTGGIPEAFF
TGTGCCAGCAGTGAGGGGACAGGTGGGATCCCTGAAGCTTTCTTT
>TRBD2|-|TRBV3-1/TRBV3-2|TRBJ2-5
CASSPNPWLADETQYF
TGTGCCAGCAGCCCCAATCCGTGGCTAGCGGACGAGACCCAGTACTTC
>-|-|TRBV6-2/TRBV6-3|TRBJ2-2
CASSGTDTGELFF
TGTGCCAGCAGCGGGACGGATACCGGGGAGCTGTTTTTT
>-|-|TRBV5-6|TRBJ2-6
CASSRPSGANVLTF
TGTGCCAGCAGCCGACCCTCTGGGGCCAACGTCCTGACTTTC
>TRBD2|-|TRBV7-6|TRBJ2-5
CASRMGLAETQYF
TGTGCCAGCAGGATGGGACTAGCCGAGACCCAGTACTTC
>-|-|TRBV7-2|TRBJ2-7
CASSLRRGISYEQYF
TGTGCCAGCAGCCTACGCCGGGGGATATCCTACGAGCAGTACTTC
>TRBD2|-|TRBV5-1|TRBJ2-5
CASSAGLLQETQYF
TGCGCCAGCAGCGCGGGACTATTACAAGAGACCCAGTACTTC
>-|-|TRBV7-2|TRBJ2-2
CASSQRGGWTTNTGELFF
TGTGCCAGCAGCCAACGAGGAGGATGGACAACGAACACCGGGGAGCTGTTTTTT
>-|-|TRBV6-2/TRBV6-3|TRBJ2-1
CASSSRPSKEQFF
TGTGCCAGCAGTTCGAGACCCAGTAAAGAGCAGTTCTTC